One and the same sample provided the 7 T cell receptor beta chains below, sequenced in a study of T cells after yellow fever vaccination. TCRdb fed the 5' RACE reads into MiXCR, producing one record per CDR3 protein. The sample yields about 150,000 distinct CDR3 sequences, 5% to 8% seen once. Sequencing used CD4+ T cells sorted from PBMCs, obtained 10 days after the yellow fever booster vaccination. Source of these receptors: a man between 25 and 39 years old who received the YFV17D yellow fever vaccine.

This clonotype turned up a few times. The V and J genes are TRBV5-4 and TRBJ2-5, with D perhaps TRBD2 (6 bases). CDR3 size: 13 residues. Looked up from germline, CDR1 is SGHNT and CDR2 is YYREEE (reference sequence). Trimming pared 4 bases from V and 9 bases from J, leaving 16 bases between. The CDR3 DNA reads as TGTGCCAGCAGCAGGGACTGGCTGGGGGCCCAGTACTTC. Residues: CASSRDWLGAQYF.

This clonotype was seen repeatedly, ten times or more. The rearrangement links TRBV9 to TRBJ2-5; 7 bases line up with TRBD2. The CDR3 contains 16 residues. CDR1 is SGDLS, CDR2 YYNGEE, per germline. V was clipped by 0 bases and J by 0 bases; unmatched bases: 5. The CDR3 sequence is CASSVGGLADQETQYF. DNA for the CDR3: TGTGCCAGCAGCGTAGGCGGCCTAGCGGACCAAGAGACCCAGTACTTC.

This clonotype was counted only a few times. This chain joins TRBV5-1 and TRBJ2-7; the D gene is possibly TRBD1 (5 bases). Between the trimmed V and J ends, which lost 2 bases and 0 bases, there was a span of 15 bases. From germline, CDR1 is SGHRS and CDR2 YFSETQ. This CDR3 region has 16 residues. CDR3 residues: CASSLYQGRSSYEQYF. Here the CDR3 DNA reads TGCGCCAGCAGCTTATATCAGGGTAGAAGCTCCTACGAGCAGTACTTC.

Regarding this clonotype: It may be a read error: a sequence one base away is much more abundant. This chain uses TRBV5-6 with TRBJ1-2, with 9 positions matching TRBD1. V was clipped by 0 bases and J by 8 bases; unmatched bases: 8. The CDR3 totals 15 residues. Germline CDR1 reads SGHDT; CDR2 reads YYEEEE. CDR3 in amino acids: CASSLAGTGRRGYTF. CDR3 nucleotides: TGTGCCAGCAGCTTGGCTGGGACAGGGCGAAGGGGCTACACCTTC.

This clonotype was detected many times. The chain couples TRBV12-3 or TRBV12-4 to TRBJ2-7; weak D call: TRBD1 (5 bases). CDR3 length: 14 amino acids. Trimming took 3 bases from V and 5 from J, leaving 14 bases between them. The CDR3 here is CASSFSGYLDEQYF. The CDR3 bases are TGTGCCAGCAGTTTCTCAGGGTATCTCGACGAGCAGTACTTC.

This clonotype has only a few counts. The J gene is TRBJ1-2, the V gene TRBV6-6; D uncertain. Germline CDR1 is MNHNY and CDR2 is SVGAGI (reference sequence). The CDR3 is made up of 13 amino acids. Trimming left V 6 bases short and J 4 bases short, with 12 bases between. CDR3 sequence: CASSSPTLYGYTF. The CDR3 nucleotides read TGTGCCAGCAGCTCCCCGACCCTCTATGGCTACACCTTC.

In its sample, this clonotype was seen many times. The CDR3, as DNA: TGTGCCAGCAGCTTAGGGACTTCGGATGAGCAGTTCTTC. It encodes CASSLGTSDEQFF. The chain recombines TRBV7-8 with TRBJ2-1, with a tentative D call TRBD2 (5 bases). The CDR3 runs to 13 residues. Trimming stripped 1 base from V and 8 bases from J, with 9 bases between. Germline V gene data show CDR1 as SGHVS and CDR2 as FQNEAQ.